This T cell receptor beta chain was found in a study of blood T cells in healthy people across ages (dated by TCRdb to the mid-2010s). Study-level background: In model experiments, roughly one uniquely barcoded TCR beta cDNA molecule per two T cells was captured by template switching. The donors were divided into four age groups: young (average 16 years), middle-aged (approximately 39), aged (approximately 64) and long-lived (more than 75). Two additional independent replicas of 1 million unique cDNA reads from the same blood draw were analyzed for two donors (one aged 18 to 30 and one aged 80 or older). Age-related changes in TCR beta repertoire diversity were measured in the study by deep sequencing normalized with unique cDNA molecular identifiers.

Trimming removed 3 bases from V and 2 bases from J, leaving 15 bases between the germline ends. The CDR3 covers 16 residues, taking in both the cysteine and the phenylalanine. Kept here is only the CDR3 DNA, which spans 48 bases and is read in frame from base 1. Libraries were made using 5' RACE. The run used an Illumina HiSeq 2500. A second 7 to 11 cycle PCR used a sample-barcoded 5' primer and a J-beta primer mix. A unique molecular identifier was introduced onto each TCR beta cDNA molecule by a template-switch 5' adaptor carrying 12 random nucleotides. Each sample yielded at least 2.5 million CDR3-containing paired-end reads. All of the RNA was converted into first-strand cDNA using the Mint cDNA synthesis kit, with a TRBC-specific oligonucleotide serving as the primer. Following uracil-DNA glycosylase treatment, a first 18-cycle PCR with universal primers M1SS and BC2_uni_R was performed on all cDNA. From the authors' description of their analysis: Normalization of each sample was performed by random selection of 1 million high-quality reads, each carrying a distinct molecular identifier. Instead of being binned into consensus sequences, reads that shared molecular identifiers were thrown out. MiTCR, with a Q25 quality threshold and the strictest error-elimination algorithm, was used for CDR3 identification, clonotype clustering and error correction. Lower-bound total TCR beta diversity was estimated with a nonparametric unseen species model using Euler transformation. Using fastp trimming at Q25 and MiXCR clonotype assembly, TCRdb reanalyzed the public sequencing data and kept in-frame beta chains. Rows matching on CDR3 protein sequence are summarized as one entry with the most common DNA and genes. TCRdb's processing, not the authors' own work, is the source of the V and J calls. This sample lists approximately 760,000 distinct CDR3 sequences; 20% to 30% were detected once. Of the sample, more than 8% is held by the ten largest clones.

A note on this clonotype: This receptor's antigen is unknown. No per-base quality is available; no much larger clone lies one base away.

Donors were around 37 systemically healthy Caucasian individuals from Russia aged 6 to 90 years. Roughly 11 milliliters of peripheral blood were drawn from each donor into EDTA-treated Vacutainer tubes. Ficoll-Paque density-gradient centrifugation was used to isolate PBMCs, with at least 6.5 million obtained per sample. Total RNA was extracted from PBMCs with Trizol reagent, with at least 5.5 micrograms obtained per sample. Naive CD45RAhigh/CD27high T cell percentages were measured by flow cytometry on a PBMC aliquot from every donor. Study-wide findings and limitations: Because the CMV infection status of the donors was unknown, age-related changes in expanded clonotypes may potentially have been confounded. Compared with the aged group, the long-lived group had more naive CD4+ T cells, fewer expanded clones and increased TCR diversity, suggesting age selection. Since profiling was done on bulk unsorted PBMCs, naive and antigen-experienced compartments could not be conclusively compared. A strong correlation was found between observed TCR beta diversity and the percentage of naive T cells measured by flow cytometry. Estimates of total diversity based on one million sequenced T cells were regarded as lower bounds and as underestimates. As age increased, observed TCR beta diversity per million T cells dropped in a roughly linear way, and a significant reduction was already evident by age about 40.

These data are also associated with another study on T cells of mothers and their children. From the second report: Nine systemically healthy Caucasian individuals served as donors, namely three mothers together with their six children. cDNA synthesis used all of the extracted RNA, with roughly 1.6 ug of RNA in each 15 ul reaction. In the second PCR, the M1S primer introduced both the sample barcodes and 2-4 random nucleotides. Each mother yielded over 8.5 million TCR beta CDR3 reads and each child 3 million or so reads. TCR recombination output is similarly shaped by thymic selection in related and unrelated pairs, with a minor effect exerted by inherited differences. Related mother-child pairs always showed normalized repertoire overlap that was slightly higher than in unrelated mother-child pairs, though the difference was never significant. No persistent microchimeric T cell clones were found, with a detection sensitivity of 85 to 100 clones per million clonotypes. The study used deep NGS to compare TCR beta repertoires of mothers and children, seeking features distinguishing related mother-child pairs from unrelated individuals. Mothers averaged about 40 +/- 4 years of age and children averaged about 10 +/- 4 years. After adapter ligation was performed with NEBNext reagents, the libraries were sequenced on an Illumina HiSeq 2000 with 100+100 nt paired-end reads. To prevent cross-contamination, the mother and child libraries were prepared one month apart and sequenced in separate runs. Each donor had between roughly 450,000 and 2,300,000 distinct TCR beta clonotypes identified. Naive TCR beta clonotypes were estimated from low-frequency clonotypes matched to each donor's FACS-determined naive share, without sorting.

This receptor chain uses TRBV12-3 or TRBV12-4 and TRBJ2-3, with a weak D call of TRBD1 (5 bases match). Sample: blood. This clonotype originated in a boy younger than 18 in good health. The CDR3 protein sequence reads: CASSFMTDTNTDTQYF. The sequence in DNA is TGTGCCAGCAGTTTTATGACAGATACTAACACAGATACGCAGTATTTT.